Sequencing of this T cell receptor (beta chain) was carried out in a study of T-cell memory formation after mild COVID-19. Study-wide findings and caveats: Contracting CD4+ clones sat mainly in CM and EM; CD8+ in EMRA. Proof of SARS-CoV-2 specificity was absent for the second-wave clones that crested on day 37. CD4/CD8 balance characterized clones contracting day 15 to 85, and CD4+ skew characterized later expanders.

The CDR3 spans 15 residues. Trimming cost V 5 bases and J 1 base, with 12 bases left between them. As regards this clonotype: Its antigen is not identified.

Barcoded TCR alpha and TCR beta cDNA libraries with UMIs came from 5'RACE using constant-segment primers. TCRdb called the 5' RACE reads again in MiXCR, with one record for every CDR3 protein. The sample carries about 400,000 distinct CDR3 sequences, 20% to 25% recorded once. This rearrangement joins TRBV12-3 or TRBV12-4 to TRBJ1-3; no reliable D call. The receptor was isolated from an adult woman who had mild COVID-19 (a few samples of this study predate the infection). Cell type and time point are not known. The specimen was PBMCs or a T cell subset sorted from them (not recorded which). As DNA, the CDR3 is TGTGCCAGCAGTACTTTGAAGCTTTCTGGAAACACCATATATTTT. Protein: CASSTLKLSGNTIYF.